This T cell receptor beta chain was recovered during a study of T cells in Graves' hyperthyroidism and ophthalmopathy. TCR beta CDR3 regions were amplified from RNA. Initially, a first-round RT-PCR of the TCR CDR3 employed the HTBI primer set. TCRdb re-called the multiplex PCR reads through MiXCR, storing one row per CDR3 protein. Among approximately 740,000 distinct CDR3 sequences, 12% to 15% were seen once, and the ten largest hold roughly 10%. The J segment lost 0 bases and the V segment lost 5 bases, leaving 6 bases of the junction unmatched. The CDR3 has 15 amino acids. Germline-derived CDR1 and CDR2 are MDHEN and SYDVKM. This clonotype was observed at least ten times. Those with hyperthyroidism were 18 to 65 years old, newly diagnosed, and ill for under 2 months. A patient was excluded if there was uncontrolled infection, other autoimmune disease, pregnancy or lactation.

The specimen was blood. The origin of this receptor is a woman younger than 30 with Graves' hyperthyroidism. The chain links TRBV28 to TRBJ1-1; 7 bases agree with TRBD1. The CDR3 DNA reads TGTGCCAGCAGTCCCCGGACAGGAATGAACACTGAAGCTTTCTTT. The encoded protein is CASSPRTGMNTEAFF.